These 30 T cell receptor beta chains share one sample of origin, sequenced in a study of PD-L1 blockade in urothelial cancer. Method: immunoSEQ multiplex PCR; TCRdb's copy keeps in-frame clones and lacks some. The repertoire holds tens of thousands of clones, with almost 85% as singletons. The sample in question was PBMCs, obtained around atezolizumab (anti-PD-L1) treatment. The receptors originated from a man between 65 and 85 years old with urothelial cancer.

The rearrangement uses TRBV6-1 and TRBJ2-7; unclear D gene. V was cut by 3 bases and J by 3 bases, with 9 bases left in between. This CDR3 contains 13 residues. Per germline, CDR1 MNHNS and CDR2 SASEGT. This CDR3 is CASSESRLYEQYF. Here the CDR3 DNA reads TGTGCCAGCAGTGAGTCTAGACTCTACGAGCAGTACTTC.

The rearrangement joins TRBV2 to TRBJ1-5; weak D call: TRBD1 (6 bases). Germline V gives CDR1 SNHLY, CDR2 FYNNEI. The CDR3 is 15 residues long. Trimming left V 6 bases short and J 1 base short, with 13 bases between. The DNA for the CDR3 is TGTGCCAGCAGATCAGGGGTTACGAGCAATCAGCCCCAGCATTTT. Translating it yields CASRSGVTSNQPQHF.

This chain links TRBV28 with TRBJ2-3; 7 bases agree with TRBD1. The CDR3 covers 16 residues. Trimming took 3 bases from V and 0 from J; bases not matched to a gene: 6. In germline, CDR1 is MDHEN, CDR2 SYDVKM. The DNA for the CDR3 is TGTGCCAGCAGTTTGCAGGCAGGGGGAAGCACAGATACGCAGTATTTT. This gives the protein CASSLQAGGSTDTQYF.

The chain has TRBV4-1 and TRBJ2-4; 14 positions match TRBD2. V lost 4 bases and J lost 2; bases outside the gene matches: 7. Germline V gives CDR1 MGHRA, CDR2 YSYEKL. This CDR3 spans 18 amino acids. The CDR3 DNA reads TGCGCCAGCAGCCTCGGACTAGCGGGAGGAGGAACCAAAAACATTCAGTACTTC. Its protein product is CASSLGLAGGGTKNIQYF.

This rearrangement joins TRBV5-1 to TRBJ2-5; 10 bases align to TRBD1. V shed 4 bases and J 3 bases; nucleotides not matched to a gene: 6. The CDR3 has 15 residues. CDR1 SGHRS and CDR2 YFSETQ come from the germline V gene. The CDR3 DNA follows: TGCGCCAGCAGCAACCGGGACAGGGGAGAAGAGACCCAGTACTTC. Its protein product is CASSNRDRGEETQYF.

This chain joins TRBV28 and TRBJ2-2, with a tentative D call TRBD2 (6 bases). This CDR3 region has 15 residues. Trimming removed 6 bases at V and 4 bases at J, with 15 bases between. Looked up from germline, CDR1 is MDHEN and CDR2 is SYDVKM. The CDR3 nucleotides are TGTGCCAGCAGACCCCCCGGGACTGGCACCGGGGAGCTGTTTTTT. It encodes CASRPPGTGTGELFF.

The chain has TRBV29-1 and TRBJ2-3; 8 positions agree with TRBD2. V gave up 4 bases and J gave up 5 bases; unmatched junction bases: 11. CDR1 SQVTM and CDR2 ANQGSEA come from the germline V gene. The CDR3 extends over 15 amino acids. The CDR3 here is CSVAPAGDLGDTQYF. Written as DNA, the CDR3 is TGCAGCGTTGCCCCAGCGGGAGATCTCGGAGATACGCAGTATTTT.

CDR3 amino acids: CASSWTSEVMETQYF. DNA for the CDR3: TGTGCCAGTAGTTGGACTTCTGAGGTCATGGAGACCCAGTACTTC. V and J are TRBV19 and TRBJ2-5; weak D call: TRBD2 (5 bases). This CDR3 contains 15 residues. Deletions cut 5 bases from V and 5 bases from J, with 18 bases between. The V gene's germline CDR1 is LNHDA and CDR2 SQIVND (reference sequence).

The J gene is TRBJ2-5, the V gene TRBV10-1; 8 nucleotides align to TRBD2. CDR1 is WNHNN, CDR2 SYGVQD, per germline (reference sequence). Trimming at V came to 3 bases and at J to 5 bases, leaving 5 bases not matched to a gene. The CDR3 contains 14 residues. In DNA form, the CDR3 reads TGCGCCAGCAGTGATCCGGGACTAGGGGAGACCCAGTACTTC. Its translation is CASSDPGLGETQYF.

The chain carries TRBV5-8 and TRBJ2-2; D is perhaps TRBD1 (6 bases). Trimming pared 3 bases from V and 4 bases from J, leaving 13 bases between. CDR1 SGHTS and CDR2 YDEGEE come from the germline V gene. The CDR3 has 15 residues. The CDR3 nucleotides are TGTGCCAGCAGCTCCTGGGGGCGTAGCACCGGGGAGCTGTTTTTT. Its protein is CASSSWGRSTGELFF.

The chain couples TRBV6-1 to TRBJ1-1; D is possibly TRBD1 (5 bases). Germline assignment: CDR1 MNHNS and CDR2 SASEGT. Trimming pared 4 bases from V and 3 bases from J, leaving 12 bases between. CDR3 length: 14 residues. As DNA, the CDR3 is TGTGCCAGCAGTGGACTTGGACACCACACTGAAGCTTTCTTT. It is translated as CASSGLGHHTEAFF.

The chain joins TRBV10-3 to TRBJ1-5, with 8 bases identical to TRBD1. The V gene end was trimmed by 2 bases and the J gene end by 7 bases; junction bases not matched to a gene: 7. The CDR3 totals 15 residues. Germline lookup yields CDR1 ENHRY and CDR2 SYGVKD. The chain's CDR3 is CAISEGQGARQPQHF. The CDR3 DNA follows: TGTGCCATCAGTGAGGGGCAGGGGGCGCGGCAGCCCCAGCATTTT.

The gene calls are TRBV28 and TRBJ2-3, with 11 bases fitting TRBD2. The CDR3 sequence is 15 residues long. The germline gives CDR1 MDHEN, CDR2 SYDVKM. The V segment lost 5 bases and the J segment 5 bases; nucleotides outside the gene matches: 6. In nucleotides, the CDR3 is TGTGCCAGCAGTGTTACTAGCGGGAGTGGAGATACGCAGTATTTT. This encodes CASSVTSGSGDTQYF.

The chain is built from TRBV6-6 and TRBJ1-3, with 8 bases identical to TRBD1. V shed 5 bases, J shed 0 bases, and the junction held 6 bases outside the gene matches. The germline gives CDR1 MNHNY, CDR2 SVGAGI (reference sequence). The length of the CDR3 is 16 residues. CDR3 residues: CASSATGTGSGNTIYF. The DNA of the CDR3 is TGTGCCAGCAGTGCAACCGGGACAGGCTCTGGAAACACCATATATTTT.

This clone has just one count. The V call is TRBV9, the J call TRBJ2-1, with 9 bases that match TRBD2. The CDR3 covers 18 residues. The germline V gene has CDR1 SGDLS and CDR2 YYNGEE. The V gene end was trimmed by 0 bases and the J gene end by 5 bases; junction bases not matched to a gene: 12. CDR3 DNA: TGTGCCAGCAGCGTAGAGGGGGAGGGCGGGAGGGCGAACAATGAGCAGTTCTTC. Its translation: CASSVEGEGGRANNEQFF. Full variable domain (rest looked up from reference TRBV9 and TRBJ2-1): DSGVTQTPKHLITATGQRVTLRCSPRSGDLSVYWYQQSLDQGLQFLIQYYNGEERAKGNILERFSAQQFPDLHSELNLSSLELGDSALYFCASSVEGEGGRANNEQFFGPGTRLTVL.

Only one count was recorded for this clone. This chain links TRBV4-1 with TRBJ1-1; no reliable D call. The CDR3 sequence is 13 residues long. Germline CDR1 is MGHRA and CDR2 is YSYEKL. V shed 0 bases and J shed 3 bases, with 5 bases lying between them. This chain's CDR3 is CASSQDPYTEAFF. The CDR3 DNA is TGCGCCAGCAGCCAAGATCCCTACACTGAAGCTTTCTTT.

The genes are TRBV7-2 and TRBJ2-7, with TRBD2 as a possible D gene (5 bases). Germline CDR1 and CDR2: SGHTA and FQGNSA. V was pared by 1 base and J by 6 bases, with 10 bases between. The CDR3 covers 13 residues. CDR3 in amino acids: CASSLVPEAEQYF. For the CDR3, the DNA is TGTGCCAGCAGCTTAGTCCCGGAGGCCGAGCAGTACTTC.

V and J are TRBV5-1 and TRBJ1-1; D remains ambiguous. Trimming cost V 3 bases and J 1 base, with 13 bases left between them. The CDR3 is 15 residues long. Germline CDR1 is SGHRS and CDR2 is YFSETQ. Here the CDR3 DNA reads TGCGCCAGCAGCTCCTCCCCCCTCCCGAACACTGAAGCTTTCTTT. Translation gives CASSSSPLPNTEAFF.

This clone occurred a few times. The chain links TRBV5-5 to TRBJ2-3; 13 nucleotides match TRBD2. The CDR3 totals 16 residues. Germline V gene data show CDR1 as SGHKS and CDR2 as YYEKEE (reference sequence). V shed 4 bases and J 5 bases; nucleotides not matched to a gene: 7. The CDR3 region is CASSPGLAGSRDTQYF. CDR3 sequence (DNA): TGTGCCAGCAGCCCGGGACTAGCGGGGTCCCGAGATACGCAGTATTTT.

CDR3 bases: TGCGCCAGCAGCCGACAGGGACTAGCGGGAACAGATACGCAGTATTTT. This gives the protein CASSRQGLAGTDTQYF. The chain joins TRBV4-1 to TRBJ2-3, with 13 bases lining up with TRBD2. The CDR3 is 16 amino acids. V trimming: 4 bases; J trimming: 3 bases; junction bases outside the gene matches: 4. Per germline, CDR1 MGHRA and CDR2 YSYEKL.

The rearrangement uses TRBV7-9 and TRBJ2-1; 7 positions agree with TRBD2. The CDR3 is 16 residues long. CDR1 and CDR2 from the germline V gene are SEHNR and FQNEAQ (reference sequence). The junction had 6 bases not matched to a gene; V was cut back by 4 bases and J by 0 bases. Written as DNA, the CDR3 is TGTGCCAGCAGCTCAAACCTAGCGGTCTCCTACAATGAGCAGTTCTTC. Translating gives CASSSNLAVSYNEQFF.

This chain connects TRBV5-1 to TRBJ2-7; D possibly corresponds to TRBD1 (5 bases). Germline values: CDR1 SGHRS, CDR2 YFSETQ. The CDR3 totals 14 residues. The V gene lost 0 bases and the J gene lost 5 bases, with 12 bases spanning the gap. CDR3 DNA: TGCGCCAGCAGCTTGGAGGACAATTTCCACGAGCAGTACTTC. It is translated as CASSLEDNFHEQYF.

The chain is built from TRBV23-1 and TRBJ1-5; 7 nucleotides line up with TRBD1. TRBV23-1 is recorded as an ORF, its role being uncertain. The CDR3 has 16 residues. The ends lost 2 bases at V and 2 bases at J; junction bases unmatched: 6. Written as DNA, the CDR3 is TGCGCCAGCAGTCAACACACCGGGACAGGCAATCAGCCCCAGCATTTT. Encoded protein: CASSQHTGTGNQPQHF.

The chain combines TRBV10-2 with TRBJ2-2; no firm D call. Trimming shortened V by 2 bases and J by 1 base, and 5 bases separated the two germline ends. Germline-derived CDR1 and CDR2 are WSHSY and SAAADI. CDR3 length equals 14 residues. The chain's CDR3 is CASSEPGNTGELFF. The DNA for the CDR3 is TGCGCCAGCAGTGAGCCAGGGAACACCGGGGAGCTGTTTTTT.

This clone was recorded only once. The rearrangement uses TRBV18 and TRBJ1-1, with D possibly matching TRBD1 (5 bases). The ends were cut back, 6 bases at V and 5 bases at J, with 16 bases in the middle. The CDR3 contains 14 residues. Germline-derived CDR1 and CDR2 are KGHSH and LQKENI. Written as DNA, the CDR3 is TGTGCCAGCTCCCTCGAGCAGGGTATAACTGAAGCTTTCTTT. It codes for CASSLEQGITEAFF. Variable domain in full (rest from reference TRBV18 and TRBJ1-1): NAGVMQNPRHLVRRRGQEARLRCSPMKGHSHVYWYRQLPEEGLKFMVYLQKENIIDESGMPKERFSAEFPKEGPSILRIQQVVRGDSAAYFCASSLEQGITEAFFGQGTRLTVV.

This chain links TRBV29-1 with TRBJ2-7; possible D gene TRBD1, 6 bases. V was clipped by 5 bases and J by 4 bases, with 18 bases between them. This CDR3 spans 14 amino acids. The germline gives CDR1 SQVTM, CDR2 ANQGSEA. The CDR3: CSVRTDLPPYEQYF. CDR3 sequence (DNA): TGCAGCGTTCGGACAGATCTCCCCCCATACGAGCAGTACTTC.

The V call is TRBV13, the J call TRBJ1-3, with TRBD1 matching 9 bases. CDR1 PRHDT and CDR2 FYEKMQ come from the germline V gene (reference sequence). The CDR3 is 16 amino acids. V trimming: 5 bases; J trimming: 2 bases; junction bases outside the gene matches: 7. The CDR3 coding sequence is TGTGCCAGCAGCCTCGGTAGACAGGGGGCTGGAAACACCATATATTTT. Its protein is CASSLGRQGAGNTIYF.

J is TRBJ1-2 and V is TRBV13, with D tentatively TRBD1 (5 bases). The germline V gene encodes CDR1 PRHDT and CDR2 FYEKMQ (reference sequence). V lost 3 bases to trimming and J lost 8 bases, with 16 bases between them. CDR3 size: 14 residues. The CDR3 nucleotides read TGTGCCAGCAGCTTCGGGCAGGGAAGAGGCGGCTACACCTTC. Protein product: CASSFGQGRGGYTF.

The genes are TRBV7-9 and TRBJ2-7, with D maybe TRBD2 (6 bases). This CDR3 has 16 amino acids. Trimming took 5 bases from V and 2 from J, leaving 19 bases between them. The germline gives CDR1 SEHNR, CDR2 FQNEAQ (reference sequence). In DNA, the CDR3 is TGTGCCAGCAGCGCCACCGGGACTCCAACTCCCTACGAGCAGTACTTC. This encodes CASSATGTPTPYEQYF. The full variable domain, completed using reference TRBV7-9 and TRBJ2-7, is DTGVSQNPRHKITKRGQNVTFRCDPISEHNRLYWYRQTLGQGPEFLTYFQNEAQLEKSRLLSDRFSAERPKGSFSTLEIQRTEQGDSAMYLCASSATGTPTPYEQYFGPGTRLTVT.

This chain connects TRBV11-2 to TRBJ1-1; D remains ambiguous. With 5 bases removed from V and 1 base from J, the gap between germline ends came to 8 bases. Germline-derived CDR1 and CDR2 are SGHAT and FQNNGV. This CDR3 spans 13 amino acids. The CDR3, as DNA: TGTGCCAGCAGCAGGACTGAGAACACTGAAGCTTTCTTT. Translated, it gives CASSRTENTEAFF. Filled out from reference TRBV11-2 and TRBJ1-1, the complete variable domain reads EAGVAQSPRYKIIEKRQSVAFWCNPISGHATLYWYQQILGQGPKLLIQFQNNGVVDDSQLPKDRFSAERLKGVDSTLKIQPAKLEDSAVYLCASSRTENTEAFFGQGTRLTVV.